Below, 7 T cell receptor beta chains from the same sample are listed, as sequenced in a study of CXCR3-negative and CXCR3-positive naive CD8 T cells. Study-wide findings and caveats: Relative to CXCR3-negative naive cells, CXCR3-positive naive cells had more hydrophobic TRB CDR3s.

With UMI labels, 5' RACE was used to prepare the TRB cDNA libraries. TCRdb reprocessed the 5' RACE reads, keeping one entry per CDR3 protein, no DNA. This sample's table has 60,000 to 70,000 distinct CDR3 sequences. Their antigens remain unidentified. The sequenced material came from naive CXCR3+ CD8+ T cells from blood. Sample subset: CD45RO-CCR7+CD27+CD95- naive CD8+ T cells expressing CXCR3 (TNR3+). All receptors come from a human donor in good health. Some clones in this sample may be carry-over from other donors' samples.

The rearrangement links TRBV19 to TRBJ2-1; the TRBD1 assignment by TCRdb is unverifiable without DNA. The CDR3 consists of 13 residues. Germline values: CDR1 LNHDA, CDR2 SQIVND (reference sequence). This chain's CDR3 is CASSLQGGHEQFF.

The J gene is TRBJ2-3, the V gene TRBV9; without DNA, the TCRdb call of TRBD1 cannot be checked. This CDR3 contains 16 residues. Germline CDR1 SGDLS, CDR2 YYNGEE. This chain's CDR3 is CASSVGPGLSTDTQYF.

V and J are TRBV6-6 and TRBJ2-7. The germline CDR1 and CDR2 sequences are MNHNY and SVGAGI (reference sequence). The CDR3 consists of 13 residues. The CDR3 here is CASSLRYSYEQYF.

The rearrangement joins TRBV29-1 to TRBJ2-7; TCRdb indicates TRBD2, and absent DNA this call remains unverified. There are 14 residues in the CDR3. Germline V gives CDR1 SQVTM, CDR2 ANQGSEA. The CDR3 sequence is CSVEWTSGGYEQYF.

The CDR3 protein is CASSERGGYEQYF. This chain joins TRBV2 and TRBJ2-7; checking the TCRdb D call of TRBD1 is not possible without DNA. The CDR3 sequence is 13 residues long. The germline gives CDR1 SNHLY, CDR2 FYNNEI.

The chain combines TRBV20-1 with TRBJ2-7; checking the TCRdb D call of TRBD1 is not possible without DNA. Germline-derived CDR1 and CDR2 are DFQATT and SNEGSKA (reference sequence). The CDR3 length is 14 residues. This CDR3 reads CSANRDPDSYEQYF.

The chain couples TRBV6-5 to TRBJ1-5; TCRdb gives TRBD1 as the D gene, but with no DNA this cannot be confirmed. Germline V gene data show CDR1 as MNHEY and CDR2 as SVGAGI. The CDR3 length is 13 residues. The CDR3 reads CASSRGSNQPQHF.